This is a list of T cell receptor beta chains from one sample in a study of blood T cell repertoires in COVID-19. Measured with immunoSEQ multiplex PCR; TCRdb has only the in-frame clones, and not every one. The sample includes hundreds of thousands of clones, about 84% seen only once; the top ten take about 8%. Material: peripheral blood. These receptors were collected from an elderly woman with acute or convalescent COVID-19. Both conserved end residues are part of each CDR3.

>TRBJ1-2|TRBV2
CASSQQSYGYTF
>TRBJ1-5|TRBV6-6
CASSWGQGAITQPQHF
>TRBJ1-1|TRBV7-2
CASSTLNRVSNTEAFF
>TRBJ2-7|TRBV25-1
CASSARDRGRYEQYF
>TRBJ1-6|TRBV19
CASSIGQGRGSPLHF
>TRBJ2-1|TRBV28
CASSPTGGAFYNEQFF
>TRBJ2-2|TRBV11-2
CASSLGLIGRRSTGELFF
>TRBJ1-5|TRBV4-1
CASSQDLRGNQPQHF
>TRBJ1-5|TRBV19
CASSMERGQPQHF
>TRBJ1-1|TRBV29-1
CSGQQGAHTEAFF
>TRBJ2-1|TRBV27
CASSYRMGARGNEQFF
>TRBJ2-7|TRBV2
CASSWDSIYEQYF
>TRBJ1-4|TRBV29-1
CSVVLGQGWEKLFF
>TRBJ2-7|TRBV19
CASSIAGQGSEQYF
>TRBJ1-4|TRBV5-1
CASSLGQVYEKLFF
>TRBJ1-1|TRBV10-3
CAIAQGARETEAFF
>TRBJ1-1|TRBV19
CASSEERTWEAFF
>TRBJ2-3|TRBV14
CASSLGGGYSTDTQYF
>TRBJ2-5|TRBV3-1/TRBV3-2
CASRTGGRETQYF
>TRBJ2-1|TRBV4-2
CASSQEGTSGSRSYNEQFF
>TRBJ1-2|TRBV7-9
CASSLGWTGYTF
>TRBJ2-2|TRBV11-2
CASSQGVNTGELFF
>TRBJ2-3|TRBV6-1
CASREKGVVGTDTQYF
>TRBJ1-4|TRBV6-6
CASTGGRDGNEKLFF
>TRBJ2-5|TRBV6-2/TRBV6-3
CASSFGATQYF